This T cell receptor beta chain was found in a study of tumor-infiltrating lymphocytes in primary liver carcinoma. A constant-region primer primed TCR beta cDNA synthesis from around 500 ng of total RNA. Slightly modified ARM-PCR, run as three nested multiplex PCR rounds, produced the TCR beta libraries. The opening two PCR rounds, nine to eleven cycles each, paired TRBV1-TRBV30 forward primers with a C-beta reverse primer. TCRdb re-called the multiplex PCR reads through MiXCR, storing one row per CDR3 protein. The table lists about 75,000 distinct CDR3 sequences, roughly 69% of them singletons. As concerns this clonotype: This could be a read error, since a much larger clone is one nucleotide away.

Investigators took RNA and DNA out together from 20-30 mg of unsorted bulk tissue. Germline values: CDR1 MDHEN, CDR2 SYDVKM. This CDR3 region has 18 residues. The material sequenced was tumor-adjacent normal liver tissue. The TCR originated in a man in his forties with primary liver carcinoma and hepatitis B virus infection. The chain links TRBV28 to TRBJ2-3, with 7 bases identical to TRBD2. The chain's CDR3 is CVSSTVVRSGPGSYTQYF. The CDR3 nucleotides read TGTGTCAGCAGCACTGTTGTGCGTAGCGGGCCCGGCTCTTATACGCAGTATTTT.